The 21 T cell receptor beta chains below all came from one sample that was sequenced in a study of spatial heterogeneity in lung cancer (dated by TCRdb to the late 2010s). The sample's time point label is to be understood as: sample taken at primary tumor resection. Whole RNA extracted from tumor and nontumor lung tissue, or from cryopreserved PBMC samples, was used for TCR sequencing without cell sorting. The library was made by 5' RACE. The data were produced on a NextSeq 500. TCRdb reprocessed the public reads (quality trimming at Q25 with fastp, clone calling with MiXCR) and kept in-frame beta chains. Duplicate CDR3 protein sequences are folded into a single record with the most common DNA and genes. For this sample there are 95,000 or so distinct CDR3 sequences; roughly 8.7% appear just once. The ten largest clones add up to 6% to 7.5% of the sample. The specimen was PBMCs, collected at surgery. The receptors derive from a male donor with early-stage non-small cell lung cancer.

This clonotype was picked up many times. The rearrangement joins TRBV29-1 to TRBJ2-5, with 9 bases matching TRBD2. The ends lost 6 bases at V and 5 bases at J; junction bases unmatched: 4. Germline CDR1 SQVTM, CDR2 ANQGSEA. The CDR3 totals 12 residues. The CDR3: CSVNSGSETQYF. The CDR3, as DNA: TGCAGCGTCAATAGCGGGAGTGAGACCCAGTACTTC.

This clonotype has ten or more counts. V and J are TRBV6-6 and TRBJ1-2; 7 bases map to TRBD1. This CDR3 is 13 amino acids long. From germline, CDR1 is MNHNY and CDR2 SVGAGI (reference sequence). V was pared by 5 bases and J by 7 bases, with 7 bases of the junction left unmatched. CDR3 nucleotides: TGTGCCAGCAGTACCACAGGGGAGGGTGGCTACACCTTC. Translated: CASSTTGEGGYTF.

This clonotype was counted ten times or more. The CDR3 loop reads CSVGPHGGEKLFF. The CDR3 DNA follows: TGCAGCGTTGGGCCTCACGGGGGTGAAAAACTGTTTTTT. V usage is TRBV29-1 and J usage is TRBJ1-4, with a weak D call TRBD1 (5 bases). The CDR3 has 13 residues. Germline V CDR1 and CDR2: SQVTM, ANQGSEA. Trimming took off 4 bases at V and 7 bases at J, with 13 bases between the two ends. Supplemented by reference TRBV29-1 and TRBJ1-4, the full variable domain reads SAVISQKPSRDICQRGTSLTIQCQVDSQVTMMFWYRQQPGQSLTLIATANQGSEATYESGFVIDKFPISRPNLTFSTLTVSNMSPEDSSIYLCSVGPHGGEKLFFGSGTQLSVL.

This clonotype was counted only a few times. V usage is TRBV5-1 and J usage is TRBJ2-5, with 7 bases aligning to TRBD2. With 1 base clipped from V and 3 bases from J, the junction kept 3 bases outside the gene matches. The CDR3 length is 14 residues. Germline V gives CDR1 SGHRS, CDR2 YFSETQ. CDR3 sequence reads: CASSLMAGEETQYF. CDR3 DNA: TGCGCCAGCAGCTTGATGGCGGGAGAAGAGACCCAGTACTTC. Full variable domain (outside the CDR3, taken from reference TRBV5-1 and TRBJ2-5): KAGVTQTPRYLIKTRGQQVTLSCSPISGHRSVSWYQQTPGQGLQFLFEYFSETQRNKGNFPGRFSGRQFSNSRSEMNVSTLELGDSALYLCASSLMAGEETQYFGPGTRLLVL.

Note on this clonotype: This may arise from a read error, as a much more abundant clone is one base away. The CDR3 DNA reads TGTGTCAGCAGCTTAGAGCCCGGGGGGGTGCAGTTCTTC. Its protein product is CVSSLEPGGVQFF. The gene calls are TRBV11-2 and TRBJ2-1, with 8 bases identical to TRBD2. The CDR3 is 13 residues long. Germline CDR1 is SGHAT and CDR2 is FQNNGV.

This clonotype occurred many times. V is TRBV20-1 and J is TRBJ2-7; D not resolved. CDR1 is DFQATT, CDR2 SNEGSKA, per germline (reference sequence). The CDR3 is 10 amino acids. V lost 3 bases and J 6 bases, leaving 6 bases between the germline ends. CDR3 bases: TGCAGTGCTAGTCACGTCGAGCAGTACTTC. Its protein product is CSASHVEQYF.

The CDR3 is CASSLDAGFHYKQYF. For the CDR3, the DNA is TGTGCCAGCAGCTTAGACGCGGGGTTCCATTACAAGCAGTACTTC. This sequence joins TRBV7-9 and TRBJ2-7, with TRBD2 as a possible D gene (6 bases). CDR1 and CDR2 from the germline V gene are SEHNR and FQNEAQ (reference sequence). V was shortened by 1 base and J by 8 bases, with 18 bases between the two germline ends. This CDR3 has 15 residues.

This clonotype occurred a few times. For the CDR3, the DNA is TGTGCCAGCAGCTTAGCCTTTGGGGAAACCTACGAGCAGTACTTC. It is translated as CASSLAFGETYEQYF. The rearrangement uses TRBV7-6 and TRBJ2-7; D is unresolved. V was cut by 0 bases and J by 2 bases, with 11 bases left in between. CDR1 SGHVS and CDR2 FNYEAQ come from the germline V gene. This CDR3 spans 15 amino acids.

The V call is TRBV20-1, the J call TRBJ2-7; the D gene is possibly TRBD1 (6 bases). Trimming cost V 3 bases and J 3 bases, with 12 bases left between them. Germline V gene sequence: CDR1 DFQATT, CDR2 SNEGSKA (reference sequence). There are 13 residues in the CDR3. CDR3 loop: CSASGDTLYEQYF. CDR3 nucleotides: TGCAGTGCTAGCGGGGACACCCTCTACGAGCAGTACTTC.

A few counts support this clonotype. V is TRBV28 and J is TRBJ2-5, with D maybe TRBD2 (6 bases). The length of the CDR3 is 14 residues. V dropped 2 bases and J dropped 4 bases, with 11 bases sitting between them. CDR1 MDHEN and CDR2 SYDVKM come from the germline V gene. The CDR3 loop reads CASSLAGPGETQYF. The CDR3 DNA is TGTGCCAGCAGTTTAGCGGGACCAGGAGAGACCCAGTACTTC.

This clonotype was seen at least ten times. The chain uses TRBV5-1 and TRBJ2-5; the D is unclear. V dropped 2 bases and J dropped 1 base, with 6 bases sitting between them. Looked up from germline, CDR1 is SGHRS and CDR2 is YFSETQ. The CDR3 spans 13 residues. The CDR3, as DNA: TGCGCCAGCAGCTTTTTCTCCCAAGAGACCCAGTACTTC. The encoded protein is CASSFFSQETQYF.

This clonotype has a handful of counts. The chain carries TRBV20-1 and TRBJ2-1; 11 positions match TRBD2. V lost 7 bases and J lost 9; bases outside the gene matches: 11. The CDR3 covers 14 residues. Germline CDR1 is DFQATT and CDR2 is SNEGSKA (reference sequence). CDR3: CSVLLAGAVSEQFF. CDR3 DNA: TGCAGTGTTCTACTAGCGGGAGCCGTTAGTGAGCAGTTCTTC.

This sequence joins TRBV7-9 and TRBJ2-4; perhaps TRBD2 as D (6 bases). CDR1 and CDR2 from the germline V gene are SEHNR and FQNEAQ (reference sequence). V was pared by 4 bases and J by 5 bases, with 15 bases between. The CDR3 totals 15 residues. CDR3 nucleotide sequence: TGTGCCAGCAGCTGGTACGGGGGAACGGAAAACATTCAGTACTTC. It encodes CASSWYGGTENIQYF.

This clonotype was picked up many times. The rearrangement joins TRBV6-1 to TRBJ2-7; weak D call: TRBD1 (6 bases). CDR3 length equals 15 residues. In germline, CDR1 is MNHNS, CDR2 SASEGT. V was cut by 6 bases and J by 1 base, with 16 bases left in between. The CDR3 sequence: CASRGTQVSSYEQYF. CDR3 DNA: TGTGCCAGCAGGGGGACACAAGTTTCTTCCTACGAGCAGTACTTC.

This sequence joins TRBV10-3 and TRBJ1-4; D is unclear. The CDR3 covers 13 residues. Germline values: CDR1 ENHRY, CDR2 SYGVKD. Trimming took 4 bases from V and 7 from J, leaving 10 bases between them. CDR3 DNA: TGTGCCATCAGTGGGGATCTCGGTGAAAAACTGTTTTTT. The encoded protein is CAISGDLGEKLFF.

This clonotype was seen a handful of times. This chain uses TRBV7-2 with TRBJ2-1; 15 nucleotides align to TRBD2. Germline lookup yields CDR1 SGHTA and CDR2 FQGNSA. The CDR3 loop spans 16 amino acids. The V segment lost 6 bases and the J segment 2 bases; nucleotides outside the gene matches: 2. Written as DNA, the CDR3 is TGTGCCAGCAGAAGGACTAGCGGGGGGGCCTACAATGAGCAGTTCTTC. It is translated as CASRRTSGGAYNEQFF.

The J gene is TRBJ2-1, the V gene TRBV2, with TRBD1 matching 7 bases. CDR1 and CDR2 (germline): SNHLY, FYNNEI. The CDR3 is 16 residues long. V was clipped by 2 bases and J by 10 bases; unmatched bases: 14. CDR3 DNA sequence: TGTGCCAGCAGTGAATGGCGACAGGGCGGGCGCTACGAGCAGTTCTTC. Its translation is CASSEWRQGGRYEQFF. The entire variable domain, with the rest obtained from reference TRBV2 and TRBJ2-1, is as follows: EPEVTQTPSHQVTQMGQEVILRCVPISNHLYFYWYRQILGQKVEFLVSFYNNEISEKSEIFDDQFSVERPDGSNFTLKIRSTKLEDSAMYFCASSEWRQGGRYEQFFGPGTRLTVL.

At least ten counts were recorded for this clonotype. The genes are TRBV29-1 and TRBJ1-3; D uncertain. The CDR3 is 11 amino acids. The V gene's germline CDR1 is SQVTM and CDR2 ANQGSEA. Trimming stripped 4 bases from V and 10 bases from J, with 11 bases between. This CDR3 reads CSVVTLGTIYF. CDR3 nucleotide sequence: TGCAGCGTTGTGACACTTGGAACCATATATTTT.

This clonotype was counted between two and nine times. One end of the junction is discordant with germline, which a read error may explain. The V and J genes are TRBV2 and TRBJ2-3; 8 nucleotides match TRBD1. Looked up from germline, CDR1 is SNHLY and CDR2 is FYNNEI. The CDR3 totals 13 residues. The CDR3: CACRGRGADTQYF. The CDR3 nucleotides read TGTGCCTGCAGGGGGCGCGGGGCAGATACGCAGTATTTT.

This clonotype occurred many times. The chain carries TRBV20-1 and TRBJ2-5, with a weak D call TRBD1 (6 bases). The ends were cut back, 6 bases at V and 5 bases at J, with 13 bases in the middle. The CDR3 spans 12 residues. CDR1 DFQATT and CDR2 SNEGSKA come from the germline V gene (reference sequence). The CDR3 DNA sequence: TGCAGTGCAGAACAGGGAAGGGAGACCCAGTACTTC. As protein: CSAEQGRETQYF.

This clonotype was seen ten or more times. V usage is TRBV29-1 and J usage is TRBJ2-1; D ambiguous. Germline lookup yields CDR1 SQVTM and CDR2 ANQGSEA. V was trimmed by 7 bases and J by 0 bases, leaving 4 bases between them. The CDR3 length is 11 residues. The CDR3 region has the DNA TGCAGCGCCGCCTCCTACAATGAGCAGTTCTTC. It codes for CSAASYNEQFF.